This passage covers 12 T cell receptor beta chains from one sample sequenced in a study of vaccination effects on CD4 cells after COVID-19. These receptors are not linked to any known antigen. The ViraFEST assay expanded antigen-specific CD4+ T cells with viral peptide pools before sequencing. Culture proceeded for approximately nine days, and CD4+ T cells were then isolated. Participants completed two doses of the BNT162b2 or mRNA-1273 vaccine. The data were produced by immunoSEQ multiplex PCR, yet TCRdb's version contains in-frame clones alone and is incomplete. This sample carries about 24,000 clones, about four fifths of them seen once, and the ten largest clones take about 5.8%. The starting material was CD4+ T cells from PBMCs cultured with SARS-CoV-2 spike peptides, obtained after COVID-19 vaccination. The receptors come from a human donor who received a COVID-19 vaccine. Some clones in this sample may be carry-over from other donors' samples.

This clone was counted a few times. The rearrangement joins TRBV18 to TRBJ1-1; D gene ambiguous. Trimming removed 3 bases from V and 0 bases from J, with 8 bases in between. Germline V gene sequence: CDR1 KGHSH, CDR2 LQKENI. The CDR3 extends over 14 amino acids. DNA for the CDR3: TGTGCCAGCTCACCGCTATCTATGAACACTGAAGCTTTCTTT. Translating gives CASSPLSMNTEAFF.

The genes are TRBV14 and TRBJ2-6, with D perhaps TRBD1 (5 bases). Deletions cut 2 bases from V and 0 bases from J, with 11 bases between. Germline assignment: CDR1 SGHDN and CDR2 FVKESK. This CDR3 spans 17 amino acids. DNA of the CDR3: TGTGCCAGCAGCCAAATAGGACAACTCTCTGGGGCCAACGTCCTGACTTTC. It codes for CASSQIGQLSGANVLTF.

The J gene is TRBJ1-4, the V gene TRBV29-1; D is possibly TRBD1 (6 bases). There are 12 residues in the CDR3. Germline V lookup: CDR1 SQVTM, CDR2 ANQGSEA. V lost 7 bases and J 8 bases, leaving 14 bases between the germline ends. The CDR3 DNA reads TGCAGCGCCGGGAAGGGGGACGAAAAACTGTTTTTT. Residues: CSAGKGDEKLFF. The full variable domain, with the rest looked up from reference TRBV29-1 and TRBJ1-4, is SAVISQKPSRDICQRGTSLTIQCQVDSQVTMMFWYRQQPGQSLTLIATANQGSEATYESGFVIDKFPISRPNLTFSTLTVSNMSPEDSSIYLCSAGKGDEKLFFGSGTQLSVL.

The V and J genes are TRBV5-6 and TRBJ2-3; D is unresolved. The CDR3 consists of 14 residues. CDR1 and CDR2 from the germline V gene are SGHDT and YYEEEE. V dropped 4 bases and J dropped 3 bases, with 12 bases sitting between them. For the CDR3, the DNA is TGTGCCAGCAGCGCTCAAACCAGAACAGATACGCAGTATTTT. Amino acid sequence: CASSAQTRTDTQYF.

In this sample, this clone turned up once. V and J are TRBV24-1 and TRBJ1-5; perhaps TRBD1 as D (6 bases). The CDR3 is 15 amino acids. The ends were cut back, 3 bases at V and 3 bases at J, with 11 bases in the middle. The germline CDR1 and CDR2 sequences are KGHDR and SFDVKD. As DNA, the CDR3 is TGTGCCACCAGTGATCCGACAGGAATCAATCAGCCCCAGCATTTT. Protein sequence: CATSDPTGINQPQHF.

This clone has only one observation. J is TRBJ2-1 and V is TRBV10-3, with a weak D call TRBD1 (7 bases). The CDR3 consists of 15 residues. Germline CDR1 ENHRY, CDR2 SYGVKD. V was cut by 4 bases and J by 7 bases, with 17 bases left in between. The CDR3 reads CAISGNDREENEQFF. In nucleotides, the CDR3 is TGTGCCATCAGTGGAAACGACAGGGAGGAAAATGAGCAGTTCTTC.

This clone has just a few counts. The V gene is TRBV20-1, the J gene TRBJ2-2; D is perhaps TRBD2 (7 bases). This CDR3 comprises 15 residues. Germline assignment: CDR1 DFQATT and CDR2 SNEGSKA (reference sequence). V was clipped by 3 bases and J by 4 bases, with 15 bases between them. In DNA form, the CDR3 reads TGCAGTGCTAGTCTGGGGCGGGGGCGCACCGGGGAGCTGTTTTTT. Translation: CSASLGRGRTGELFF.

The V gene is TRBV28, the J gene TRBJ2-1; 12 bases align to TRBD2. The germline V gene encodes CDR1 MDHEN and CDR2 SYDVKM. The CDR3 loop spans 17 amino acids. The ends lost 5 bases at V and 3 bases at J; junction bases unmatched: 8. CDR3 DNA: TGTGCCAGCAGTCTAGGGACTAGCGGGTCCTTCTACAATGAGCAGTTCTTC. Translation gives CASSLGTSGSFYNEQFF.

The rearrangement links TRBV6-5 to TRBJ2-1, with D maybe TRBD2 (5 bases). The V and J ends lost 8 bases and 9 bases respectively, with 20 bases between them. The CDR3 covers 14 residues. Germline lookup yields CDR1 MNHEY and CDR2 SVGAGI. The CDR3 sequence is CASQKGVILVEQFF. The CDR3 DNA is TGTGCCAGCCAAAAGGGAGTGATATTGGTTGAGCAGTTCTTC.

The CDR3, as DNA: TGCGCCAGCAGCAAGGACAGCCCTAGCACAGATACGCAGTATTTT. This gives the protein CASSKDSPSTDTQYF. The J gene is TRBJ2-3, the V gene TRBV5-1, with D maybe TRBD1 (6 bases). The CDR3 length is 15 residues. Germline V lookup: CDR1 SGHRS, CDR2 YFSETQ. Trimming took off 4 bases at V and 0 bases at J, with 12 bases between the two ends.

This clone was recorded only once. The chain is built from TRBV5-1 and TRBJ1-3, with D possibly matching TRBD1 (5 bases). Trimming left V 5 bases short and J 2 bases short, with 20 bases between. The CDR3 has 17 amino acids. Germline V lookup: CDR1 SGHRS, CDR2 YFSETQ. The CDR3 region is CASRPTSRGSTGNTIYF. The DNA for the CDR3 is TGCGCCAGCAGACCCACCTCAAGGGGATCAACTGGAAACACCATATATTTT.

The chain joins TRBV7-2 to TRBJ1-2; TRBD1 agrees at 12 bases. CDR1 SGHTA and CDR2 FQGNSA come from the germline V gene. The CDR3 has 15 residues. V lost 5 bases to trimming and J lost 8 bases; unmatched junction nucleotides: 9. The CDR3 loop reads CASSLRGTGGPGYTF. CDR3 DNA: TGTGCCAGCAGCCTGCGCGGGACAGGGGGCCCAGGCTACACCTTC.